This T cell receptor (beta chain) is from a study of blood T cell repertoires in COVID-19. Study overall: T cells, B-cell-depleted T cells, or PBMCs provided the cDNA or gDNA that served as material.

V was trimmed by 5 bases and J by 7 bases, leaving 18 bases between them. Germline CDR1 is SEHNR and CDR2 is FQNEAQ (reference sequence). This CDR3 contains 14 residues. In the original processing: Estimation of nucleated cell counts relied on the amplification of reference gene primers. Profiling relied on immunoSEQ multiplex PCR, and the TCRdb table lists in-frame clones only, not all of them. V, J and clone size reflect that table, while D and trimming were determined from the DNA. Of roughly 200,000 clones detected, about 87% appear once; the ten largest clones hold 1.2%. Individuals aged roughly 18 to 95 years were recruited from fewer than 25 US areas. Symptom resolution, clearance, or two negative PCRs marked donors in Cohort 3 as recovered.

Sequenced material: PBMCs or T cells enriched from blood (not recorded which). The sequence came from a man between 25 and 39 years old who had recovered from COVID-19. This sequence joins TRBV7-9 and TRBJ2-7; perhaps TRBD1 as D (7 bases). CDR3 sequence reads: CASSPFRTGGEQYF. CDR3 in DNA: TGTGCCAGCAGCCCCTTCAGGACAGGAGGGGAGCAGTACTTC. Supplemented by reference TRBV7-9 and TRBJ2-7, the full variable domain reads DTGVSQNPRHKITKRGQNVTFRCDPISEHNRLYWYRQTLGQGPEFLTYFQNEAQLEKSRLLSDRFSAERPKGSFSTLEIQRTEQGDSAMYLCASSPFRTGGEQYFGPGTRLTVT.